These 31 T cell receptor beta chains originate from one sample sequenced in a study of T cell clonality in common variable immunodeficiency. General study findings and limits: Fewer deletions and N-nucleotide insertions were reportedly seen in common variable immunodeficiency TCR beta sequences.

The table came from immunoSEQ multiplex PCR; TCRdb's copy has only in-frame clones and leaves some out. The data show around 20,000 clones, none appearing only once, with over 2% held by the ten largest. These receptors have no known antigen. Material: peripheral blood mononuclear cells. These receptors all come from a human donor with common variable immunodeficiency.

This clone was observed at least ten times. This CDR3 is CASSGTDRYTGELFF. Incomplete CDR3 DNA: TGTGCCAGCAGCGGCACCGACAGGTACACCGGGGAG. The gene calls are TRBV5-5 and TRBJ2-2, with a weak D call TRBD1 (6 bases). The read ends 3 residues before the CDR3 terminus; that terminus is restored from the germline J gene. This CDR3 has 15 residues. The germline V gene encodes CDR1 SGHKS and CDR2 YYEKEE (reference sequence). V dropped 4 bases and J dropped 3 bases, with 13 bases sitting between them.

By frequency in the sample, this clone is medium-sized. The CDR3 end falls 3 residues outside the read, so it is completed with the germline J gene. The gene calls are TRBV20-1 and TRBJ2-7, with TRBD1 matching 9 bases. The CDR3 spans 15 residues. The trim removed 0 bases at V and 3 bases at J, leaving 6 bases unmatched. From germline, CDR1 is DFQATT and CDR2 SNEGSKA (reference sequence). The part of the CDR3 DNA that was read is TGCAGTGCTAGAGATCGGAAGACAGGGGGCTACGAG. It yields the protein CSARDRKTGGYE. The CDR3 as a whole reads CSARDRKTGGYEQYF.

This clone was recorded at least ten times. The read terminates 3 residues ahead of where the CDR3 ends, so the germline J gene completes it. The genes are TRBV20-1 and TRBJ1-4; 7 positions agree with TRBD1. Germline V gene sequence: CDR1 DFQATT, CDR2 SNEGSKA (reference sequence). J was trimmed by 4 bases and V by 5 bases; bases with no gene match: 7. The CDR3 has 14 amino acids. CDR3 protein: CSAGSGQSNEKLFF. CDR3 DNA, as far as it was read: TGCAGTGCTGGTTCGGGACAGAGTAATGAAAAA.

This clone came up many times. Mismatch with germline at one junction end may stem from a read error. The read terminates 3 residues before the CDR3 end, so the remaining end is supplied by the germline J gene. The J gene is TRBJ2-3, the V gene TRBV4-2; 13 nucleotides agree with TRBD2. This CDR3 spans 17 amino acids. Germline V lookup: CDR1 LGHNA, CDR2 YNFKEQ. The CDR3 DNA, read in part, is TGCGCCAGCAGCCAGGGGACTAGCGGGGACCGCACAGATACG. This sequence encodes CASSQGTSGDRTDT. The whole CDR3 sequence reads CASSQGTSGDRTDTQYF.

Comments on this clone: The read stops 3 residues short of the end of the CDR3; the missing end is completed from the germline J gene. The V and J genes are TRBV30 and TRBJ1-2; 8 nucleotides line up with TRBD1. Trimming at V came to 4 bases and at J to 5 bases, leaving 9 bases not matched to a gene. Germline V CDR1 and CDR2: GTSNPN, SVGIG (reference sequence). This CDR3 has 14 residues. CDR3 sequence reads: CAWTPTGEGYGYTF. Partial CDR3 DNA: TGTGCCTGGACCCCGACAGGGGAGGGATATGGC.

This clone has a count of ten or more. The CDR3 goes on 3 residues after the read ends, and that part is filled in from the germline J gene. The chain recombines TRBV28 with TRBJ1-4; D perhaps matches TRBD1 (5 bases). Trimming pared 6 bases from V and 5 bases from J, leaving 16 bases between. The CDR3 is made up of 15 amino acids. In germline, CDR1 is MDHEN, CDR2 SYDVKM. The sequenced CDR3 bases are TGTGCCAGCAGCCCCCTACAGGCATACAATGAAAAA. Its protein is CASSPLQAYNEK. The CDR3 as a whole reads CASSPLQAYNEKLFF.

This clone was detected ten times or more. Coverage ceases 3 residues before the CDR3 finishes, and the germline J gene fills in the end. This chain links TRBV9 with TRBJ2-7, with 7 bases lining up with TRBD2. V was clipped by 0 bases and J by 0 bases; unmatched bases: 3. CDR1 is SGDLS, CDR2 YYNGEE, per germline. The CDR3 is 15 amino acids. The part of the CDR3 DNA that was read is TGTGCCAGCAGCGTAGAAGCGGGGATCTCCTACGAG. This encodes CASSVEAGISYE. The full CDR3 protein reads CASSVEAGISYEQYF.

This clone was detected many times. CDR3 sequence reads: CASSQDLGRGTTGELFF. The CDR3 bases that were read are TGTGCCAGCAGCCAAGATCTTGGGCGGGGTACGACCGGGGAG. This chain uses TRBV4-2 with TRBJ2-2; perhaps TRBD2 as D (6 bases). The read halts 3 residues ahead of the CDR3 end, with the missing end drawn from the germline J gene. The germline CDR1 and CDR2 sequences are LGHNA and YNFKEQ. Deletions cut 0 bases from V and 5 bases from J, with 16 bases between. CDR3 size: 17 residues.

This clone was recorded many times. With the read ending 3 residues before the CDR3 end, the germline J gene is used to fill in that end. The chain joins TRBV6-2 or TRBV6-3 to TRBJ2-7; possible D gene TRBD2, 6 bases. In germline, CDR1 is MNHEY, CDR2 SVGEGT. This CDR3 has 17 amino acids. V lost 0 bases, J lost 4 bases, and 19 bases lay in between. The CDR3 sequence: CASSYSLLMGGVYEQYF. The sequenced part of the CDR3 DNA is TGTGCCAGCAGTTACTCTCTTCTCATGGGGGGAGTTTACGAG.

This clone was seen many times. Sequencing ends 3 residues short of the CDR3 end; the germline J gene provides the rest. V is TRBV5-4 and J is TRBJ1-2; D call uncertain. Germline V gene lookup returns CDR1 SGHNT and CDR2 YYREEE (reference sequence). V shed 1 base and J shed 2 bases, with 6 bases lying between them. The length of the CDR3 is 13 residues. The chain's CDR3 is CASSLNWNYGYTF. The sequenced part of the CDR3 DNA is TGTGCCAGCAGCTTGAACTGGAACTATGGC.

Regarding this clone: The CDR3 goes on 3 residues after the read ends, and that part is filled in from the germline J gene. The V and J genes are TRBV7-9 and TRBJ2-1; 13 positions match TRBD2. Germline-derived CDR1 and CDR2 are SEHNR and FQNEAQ (reference sequence). After removal of 5 bases from V and 5 bases from J, the junction contained 3 bases not matched to a gene. The CDR3 contains 15 residues. The sequenced CDR3 bases are TGTGCCAGCAGCCAACTAGCGGGGGGGCACAATGAG. Translated, it gives CASSQLAGGHNE. Given in full, the CDR3 is CASSQLAGGHNEQFF.

This clone was found many times. The read finishes 3 residues shy of the CDR3 end, and the germline J gene is used to complete it. This chain joins TRBV9 and TRBJ2-1, with D possibly being TRBD2 (5 bases). With 3 bases removed from V and 8 bases from J, the gap between germline ends came to 18 bases. The CDR3 covers 15 residues. The germline gives CDR1 SGDLS, CDR2 YYNGEE. CDR3 region: CASSASSLAGDEQFF. The part of the CDR3 DNA that was read is TGTGCCAGCAGCGCCTCCTCTCTCGCGGGCGATGAG.

This clone was observed at least ten times. The CDR3 goes on 3 residues after the read ends, and that part is filled in from the germline J gene. J is TRBJ2-1 and V is TRBV18, with 8 nucleotides matching TRBD1. CDR1 and CDR2 from the germline V gene are KGHSH and LQKENI. V shed 0 bases and J 0 bases; nucleotides not matched to a gene: 10. The CDR3 runs 19 residues. The DNA read from the CDR3 is TGTGCCAGCTCACCACCAAGAACAGGGGGGAGTAGCTCCTACAATGAG. Translation: CASSPPRTGGSSSYNE. The full CDR3 protein is CASSPPRTGGSSSYNEQFF. Looking up the rest from reference TRBV18 and TRBJ2-1 gives the full variable domain: NAGVMQNPRHLVRRRGQEARLRCSPMKGHSHVYWYRQLPEEGLKFMVYLQKENIIDESGMPKERFSAEFPKEGPSILRIQQVVRGDSAAYFCASSPPRTGGSSSYNEQFFGPGTRLTVL.

Many counts were recorded for this clone. The CDR3 end falls 3 residues outside the read, so it is completed with the germline J gene. The rearrangement joins TRBV18 to TRBJ2-1; possible D gene TRBD1, 6 bases. The length of the CDR3 is 14 residues. The V gene lost 3 bases and the J gene lost 2 bases, with 8 bases spanning the gap. Germline V lookup: CDR1 KGHSH, CDR2 LQKENI. The CDR3 DNA, read in part, is TGTGCCAGCTCACCGTCAGGGGCCTACAATGAG. The encoded protein is CASSPSGAYNE. The full CDR3 sequence reads CASSPSGAYNEQFF. The full variable domain, rest sourced from reference TRBV18 and TRBJ2-1, is NAGVMQNPRHLVRRRGQEARLRCSPMKGHSHVYWYRQLPEEGLKFMVYLQKENIIDESGMPKERFSAEFPKEGPSILRIQQVVRGDSAAYFCASSPSGAYNEQFFGPGTRLTVL.

This clone is categorized as medium-sized (0.01 to 0.1%). With the read ending 3 residues before the CDR3 end, the germline J gene is used to fill in that end. V gene TRBV18 combines with J gene TRBJ2-7; the match to TRBD1 covers 10 bases. CDR3 length: 14 residues. Losses at the gene ends were 2 bases for V and 5 bases for J; bases not matched to a gene: 3. The germline V gene has CDR1 KGHSH and CDR2 LQKENI. The CDR3 loop is CASSPWDRGNEQYF. CDR3 DNA, as far as it was read: TGTGCCAGCTCACCATGGGACAGGGGAAACGAG.

This clone was observed at least ten times. Partial CDR3 DNA: TGCAGCGTCCTACAGAATGAA. Translated: CSVLQNE. In full, the CDR3 is CSVLQNEAFF. The J gene is TRBJ1-1, the V gene TRBV29-1; D remains ambiguous. The read terminates 3 residues ahead of where the CDR3 ends, so the germline J gene completes it. Per the germline V gene, CDR1 is SQVTM and CDR2 is ANQGSEA. Trimming left V 6 bases short and J 7 bases short, with 9 bases between. This CDR3 spans 10 amino acids.

This clone was detected many times. The missing CDR3 end, 3 residues past where the read stops, is filled in from the germline J gene. This chain links TRBV10-3 with TRBJ2-3; 7 bases map to TRBD2. The V gene's germline CDR1 is ENHRY and CDR2 SYGVKD. The CDR3 runs 14 residues. Trimming took 8 bases from V and 4 from J; bases not matched to a gene: 9. The CDR3 DNA, read in part, is TGTGCCATCGGGGCCCCCCGGGAGGCAGATACG. Residues: CAIGAPREADT. Given in full, the CDR3 is CAIGAPREADTQYF.

This clone appeared many times. The read terminates 3 residues ahead of where the CDR3 ends, so the germline J gene completes it. J is TRBJ2-7 and V is TRBV11-2, with D uncertain. The CDR3 is 15 amino acids. The V and J ends lost 4 bases and 3 bases respectively, with 16 bases between them. Looked up from germline, CDR1 is SGHAT and CDR2 is FQNNGV. The CDR3 spells CASSYEPLPFYEQYF. CDR3 bases read: TGTGCCAGCAGCTATGAGCCCCTCCCTTTCTACGAG.

This clone was seen repeatedly, ten times or more. The sequenced fragment ends 3 residues before the CDR3 boundary, so the rest is inferred from the germline J gene. This chain connects TRBV24-1 to TRBJ2-1; D gene ambiguous. This CDR3 spans 12 amino acids. CDR1 is KGHDR, CDR2 SFDVKD, per germline. V was clipped by 4 bases and J by 3 bases, with 3 bases between them. CDR3 sequence reads: CATSDLYNEQFF. The CDR3 DNA, read in part, is TGTGCCACCAGTGACCTCTACAATGAG.

At least ten counts were recorded for this clone. CDR3 protein: CASTAGLAGDQPYEQYF. CDR3 DNA, as far as it was read: TGTGCCAGCACCGCGGGACTAGCGGGGGACCAGCCCTACGAG. The chain recombines TRBV6-2 or TRBV6-3 with TRBJ2-7, with 14 bases lining up with TRBD2. The read ends 3 residues shy of where the CDR3 ends; the end is completed using the germline J gene. The CDR3 covers 17 residues. The J segment lost 2 bases and the V segment lost 7 bases, leaving 10 bases of the junction unmatched. Germline values: CDR1 MNHEY, CDR2 SVGEGT.

This clone appeared many times. The CDR3 extends 3 residues past the end of the read, so its final part is completed from the germline J gene. This chain joins TRBV6-1 and TRBJ2-7, with D tentatively TRBD1 (6 bases). Germline V CDR1 and CDR2: MNHNS, SASEGT. This CDR3 spans 15 amino acids. Trimming took off 4 bases at V and 5 bases at J, with 18 bases between the two ends. CDR3 amino acids: CASSGYRTALHEQYF. The sequenced part of the CDR3 DNA is TGTGCCAGCAGTGGGTACCGGACAGCCTTACACGAG.

This clone was counted at least ten times. The read stops 3 residues short of the end of the CDR3; the missing end is completed from the germline J gene. The chain is built from TRBV20-1 and TRBJ2-1; 10 bases fit TRBD2. Trimming removed 4 bases from V and 4 bases from J; junction bases left unmatched: 1. The CDR3 consists of 13 residues. The germline V gene encodes CDR1 DFQATT and CDR2 SNEGSKA (reference sequence). Incomplete CDR3 DNA: TGCAGTGCTATTAGCGGGGGGTACAATGAG. Residues: CSAISGGYNE. The whole CDR3 is CSAISGGYNEQFF.

This clone came up many times. Coverage ceases 3 residues before the CDR3 finishes, and the germline J gene fills in the end. The rearrangement uses TRBV19 and TRBJ1-2, with D possibly TRBD1 on 5 matching bases. CDR3 length: 12 amino acids. Trimming took 6 bases from V and 5 from J, leaving 10 bases between them. Looked up from germline, CDR1 is LNHDA and CDR2 is SQIVND (reference sequence). CDR3 bases read: TGTGCCAGTAGCAGGGACTTTTATGGC. It codes for CASSRDFYG. The entire CDR3 reads CASSRDFYGYTF.

Relative to its sample, this clone is medium-sized. The read stops 3 residues short of the end of the CDR3; the missing end is completed from the germline J gene. The chain links TRBV18 to TRBJ1-5; D not certain. The germline V gene has CDR1 KGHSH and CDR2 LQKENI. V was shortened by 6 bases and J by 2 bases, with 8 bases between the two germline ends. The CDR3 is 13 residues long. The CDR3 here is CASSYAGNQPQHF. The CDR3 bases that were read are TGTGCCAGCTCCTACGCGGGCAATCAGCCC.

This clone came up many times. The CDR3 end lies 3 residues beyond the end of the read and is filled in from the germline J gene. This chain connects TRBV6-2 or TRBV6-3 to TRBJ2-1; D not resolved. V dropped 6 bases and J dropped 8 bases, with 20 bases sitting between them. Per the germline V gene, CDR1 is MNHEY and CDR2 is SVGEGT. The CDR3 covers 15 residues. The CDR3 DNA, read in part, is TGTGCCAGCAGACCTACGCCCCCGCCCGTCGATGAG. The encoded protein is CASRPTPPPVDE. The whole CDR3 protein is CASRPTPPPVDEQFF.

This clone was detected ten times or more. CDR3 DNA, as far as it was read: TGTGCCAGCAGAGGGGGACTAGATTCCTTAAATGAG. It translates to CASRGGLDSLNE. The whole CDR3 protein is CASRGGLDSLNEQFF. The V call is TRBV5-4, the J call TRBJ2-1; 8 nucleotides line up with TRBD2. The read gets to within 3 residues of the CDR3 end, and the germline J gene fills in the rest. Germline loops: CDR1 SGHNT, CDR2 YYREEE (reference sequence). J gave up 7 bases and V 5 bases, and 11 bases lay outside the gene matches. The CDR3 extends over 15 amino acids.

There are many counts of this clone. The CDR3 is cut off 3 residues early in the read; its end comes from the germline J gene. V gene TRBV20-1 combines with J gene TRBJ2-5, with a possible D match to TRBD1 (5 bases). There are 13 residues in the CDR3. V dropped 6 bases and J dropped 5 bases, with 16 bases sitting between them. CDR1 DFQATT and CDR2 SNEGSKA come from the germline V gene (reference sequence). The CDR3 reads CSAPMGRMETQYF. Partial CDR3 DNA: TGCAGTGCCCCTATGGGGCGGATGGAGACC.

This clone was found many times. The read halts 3 residues ahead of the CDR3 end, with the missing end drawn from the germline J gene. The chain couples TRBV4-2 to TRBJ2-5; 11 bases align to TRBD2. The germline gives CDR1 LGHNA, CDR2 YNFKEQ. Losses at the gene ends were 0 bases for V and 5 bases for J; bases not matched to a gene: 11. This CDR3 comprises 18 residues. Here the CDR3 reads CASSQEGRTSGGRETQYF. CDR3 DNA, as far as it was read: TGTGCCAGCAGCCAAGAGGGACGAACTAGCGGGGGAAGGGAGACC.

This clone has a count of ten or more. The read terminates 3 residues ahead of where the CDR3 ends, so the germline J gene completes it. The chain has TRBV7-6 and TRBJ2-5, with 7 bases identical to TRBD1. The J segment lost 5 bases and the V segment lost 4 bases, leaving 10 bases of the junction unmatched. Germline V gives CDR1 SGHVS, CDR2 FNYEAQ. The CDR3 covers 15 residues. The CDR3 loop reads CASSSATGARETQYF. Partial CDR3 DNA: TGTGCCAGCAGCTCAGCCACAGGGGCTCGGGAGACC.

This clone was seen ten or more times. The DNA ends 3 residues before the CDR3 does, and the rest of the CDR3 is filled in from the germline J gene. J is TRBJ2-3 and V is TRBV27; TRBD2 agrees at 12 bases. The CDR3 totals 16 residues. CDR1 and CDR2 (germline): MNHEY, SMNVEV (reference sequence). V shed 3 bases and J 5 bases; nucleotides not matched to a gene: 6. Here the CDR3 reads CASSFLAGGLGDTQYF. CDR3 DNA (partial): TGTGCCAGCAGTTTCCTAGCGGGGGGGCTGGGAGATACG.

This clone was detected ten times or more. The sequence runs out 3 residues before the end of the CDR3; the remainder is reconstructed from the germline J gene. The chain recombines TRBV6-4 with TRBJ2-3; D is perhaps TRBD1 (5 bases). V was cut by 3 bases and J by 0 bases, with 7 bases left in between. There are 14 residues in the CDR3. The germline V gene encodes CDR1 MRHNA and CDR2 SNTAGT. CDR3 protein: CASSEGASTDTQYF. Partial CDR3 DNA: TGTGCCAGCAGTGAAGGGGCTAGCACAGATACG.